This T cell receptor (beta chain) was sequenced for a study of identical twins. General study results and limits: One should note that invariant MAIT and iNKT cells could partly confound zero-insertion analyses.

A remark on this clonotype: Its antigen is unknown.

TCRdb re-analysed the 5' RACE reads in MiXCR, keeping a single row per CDR3 protein. Of roughly 480,000 distinct CDR3 sequences detected, around 24% appear once; the ten largest clones hold around 3%. The germline CDR1 and CDR2 sequences are MNHEY and SMNVEV (reference sequence). Deletions cut 6 bases from V and 1 base from J, with 9 bases between. The length of the CDR3 is 13 residues. These records were also assigned to another study, of T cells expressing NK-cell markers. In that study: Dominant NKG2C+ clonotypes made up roughly 1.0-7.0% of CD8+ T cells in more than 5 donors. In several donors, dominant clonotypes made up about 28.3-65% of CD3+CD56-NKG2C+ cells.

The chain combines TRBV27 with TRBJ1-1; maybe TRBD1 (5 bases). Sequences were obtained from CD4+ T cells sorted from blood. This TCR was sampled from a woman under 30 in good health. The CDR3 protein is CASRLGANTEAFF. The CDR3 DNA is TGTGCCAGCAGACTCGGGGCGAACACTGAAGCTTTCTTT.